The rows below give T cell receptor beta chains drawn from one sample of a study of blood T cell repertoires in COVID-19. The protocol was immunoSEQ multiplex PCR, while the TCRdb copy is restricted to in-frame clones and leaves out a portion. The table lists some 41,000 clones, around 86% of them singletons, with roughly 5.1% in the top ten. The sequencing sample was made of peripheral blood. Receptors were obtained from a man aged 40-49 years with active COVID-19. Each CDR3 is given with its conserved first and last residue. A D gene is named only where the DNA matches it firmly. Where a row states a size, it is once, few, many or the class of an expanded clone; other rows omit it.

TRBJ2-7 TRBV5-6 TRBD2 NA 14 CASSLSGRAHEQYF TGTGCCAGCAGCCTTAGCGGGCGGGCCCACGAGCAGTACTTC
TRBJ1-2 TRBV3-1/TRBV3-2 TRBD1 NA 11 CASRQGDGYTF TGTGCCAGCAGACAGGGGGACGGCTACACCTTC
TRBJ2-2 TRBV28 TRBD2 few 15 CASLSWGRGSGELFF TGTGCCAGCCTCTCGTGGGGGAGGGGATCCGGGGAGCTGTTTTTT
TRBJ1-2 TRBV27 NA NA 13 CASSRTSNYGYTF TGTGCCAGCAGTCGCACTAGTAACTATGGCTACACCTTC
TRBJ2-3 TRBV27 TRBD2 NA 20 CASSFIHPVSGRSVSDTQYF TGTGCCAGCAGTTTTATACACCCGGTTAGCGGGAGGTCCGTATCAGATACGCAGTATTTT
TRBJ2-2 TRBV11-2 NA once 14 CASSLSRGTGELFF TGTGCCAGCAGCTTATCTAGGGGGACCGGGGAGCTGTTTTTT
TRBJ2-7 TRBV6-4 NA NA 14 CASKAETTFYEQYF TGTGCCAGCAAGGCAGAGACAACCTTTTACGAGCAGTACTTC
TRBJ1-1 TRBV11-2 NA NA 15 CASSLPHRSRTEAFF TGTGCCAGCAGCTTACCCCATCGGAGTCGAACTGAAGCTTTCTTT
TRBJ2-7 TRBV18 TRBD2 NA 14 CASRGTSDSYEQYF TGTGCCAGCCGCGGGACTAGCGACTCGTACGAGCAGTACTTC
TRBJ2-1 TRBV6-6 TRBD2 once 15 CASRLLREGLYEQFF TGTGCCAGCCGCCTTCTGCGGGAGGGCCTCTATGAGCAGTTCTTC
TRBJ1-2 TRBV19 TRBD1 NA 13 CASSRTGARGYTF TGTGCCAGTAGTAGGACAGGGGCTCGAGGCTACACCTTC
TRBJ2-3 TRBV3-1/TRBV3-2 NA NA 12 CASSPRGDTQYF TGTGCCAGCAGCCCCCGCGGGGATACGCAGTATTTT
TRBJ2-2 TRBV3-1/TRBV3-2 NA NA 15 CASSQRGRAGGELFF TGTGCCAGCAGCCAGAGGGGGAGGGCCGGAGGGGAGCTGTTTTTT
TRBJ2-3 TRBV7-9 TRBD2 NA 17 CASSLLRSSGRTDTQYF TGTGCCAGCAGCTTACTACGGTCTAGCGGCCGCACAGATACGCAGTATTTT
TRBJ2-3 TRBV30 TRBD2 NA 16 CAWSIGLAGDTDTQYF TGTGCCTGGAGTATCGGGCTAGCGGGAGACACAGATACGCAGTATTTT